These 14 T cell receptor beta chains share one sample of origin, sequenced in a study of shared clonotypes between healthy human individuals (dated by TCRdb to 2018 to 2020). Libraries were prepared through the immunoSEQ multiplex PCR assay. Held by TCRdb, this immuneACCESS table contains in-frame sequences only and omits some clones. Under half of the omission traces to an unresolved V gene where checked; the cause of the rest is unknown. This sample holds roughly 1,500,000 clones; approximately 98.5% were observed only once. The ten largest clones capture 0.36% of the sample. Material: naive CD4+ T cells sorted from blood. Interpreted using the paper, the cell subset or site label stands for: CD45RA+ positively selected. The source is a man aged 30 to 45 in good health.

The V and J genes are TRBV21-1 and TRBJ2-7; the D call in the table, TRBD2, was not verified against the DNA. TRBV21-1 constitutes a pseudogene. This CDR3 contains 18 residues. The CDR3 is CASSKAWGGCPLTYEQYF. Written as DNA, the CDR3 is TGTGCCAGCAGCAAAGCATGGGGGGGCTGTCCCTTAACCTACGAGCAGTACTTC.

The chain has TRBV7-8 and TRBJ1-2; TRBD1 is a possible D gene (5 bases). CDR3 length equals 14 residues. Germline lookup yields CDR1 SGHVS and CDR2 FQNEAQ. Trimming pared 5 bases from V and 2 bases from J, leaving 12 bases between. The CDR3 here is CASSRDGNNYGYTF. CDR3 coding DNA: TGTGCCAGCAGCCGGGACGGAAACAACTATGGCTACACCTTC.

The V and J genes are TRBV7-2 and TRBJ1-5, with unresolved D. Germline V gene sequence: CDR1 SGHTA, CDR2 FQGNSA. This CDR3 spans 13 amino acids. With 3 bases removed from V and 3 bases from J, the gap between germline ends came to 6 bases. CDR3 sequence (DNA): TGTGCCAGCAGCTTTGACTACAATCAGCCCCAGCATTTT. This translates into CASSFDYNQPQHF.

The CDR3 coding sequence is TGTGCCAGCAGTGATCCTCGATGGCCCTACGAGCAGTACTTC. It codes for CASSDPRWPYEQYF. V and J are TRBV25-1 and TRBJ2-7; D remains ambiguous. V lost 3 bases and J 2 bases, leaving 11 bases between the germline ends. From germline, CDR1 is MGHDK and CDR2 SYGVNS. The CDR3 length is 14 residues.

With regard to this clone: This same CDR3 is encoded by further DNA sequences in the sample. The chain recombines TRBV5-1 with TRBJ1-1, with D tentatively TRBD1 (5 bases). V shed 0 bases and J shed 5 bases, with 14 bases lying between them. The germline gives CDR1 SGHRS, CDR2 YFSETQ. CDR3 size: 15 residues. CDR3 nucleotides: TGCGCCAGCAGCTTGGCCGCAGGGCGAGGAACTGAAGCTTTCTTT. This gives the protein CASSLAAGRGTEAFF.

A note on this clone: Other DNA sequences in the sample encode the same CDR3. V gene TRBV2 combines with J gene TRBJ2-1; 12 nucleotides agree with TRBD2. Germline CDR1 SNHLY, CDR2 FYNNEI. V dropped 3 bases and J dropped 7; count of bases not matched to a gene: 4. The CDR3 is 15 amino acids. The DNA for the CDR3 is TGTGCCAGCAGTGAGACTAGCGGGAGATCAAATGAGCAGTTCTTC. It translates to CASSETSGRSNEQFF.

In the case of this clone: Other DNA sequences from this sample encode an identical CDR3 as well. J is TRBJ2-7 and V is TRBV5-6; 7 bases match TRBD1. Germline-derived CDR1 and CDR2 are SGHDT and YYEEEE. CDR3 length: 14 residues. Trimming took 3 bases from V and 0 from J; bases not matched to a gene: 3. The CDR3 region has the DNA TGTGCCAGCAGCTCGGACAGGAGCTCCTACGAGCAGTACTTC. Amino acids: CASSSDRSSYEQYF.

As concerns this clone: Other DNA sequences from this sample encode an identical CDR3 as well. The rearrangement links TRBV18 to TRBJ2-5; D gene unclear. CDR1 is KGHSH, CDR2 LQKENI, per germline. V gave up 1 base and J gave up 5 bases, with 8 bases separating them. The CDR3 spans 13 residues. CDR3 in amino acids: CASSPLGLETQYF. The CDR3 DNA follows: TGTGCCAGCTCACCACTAGGTCTGGAGACCCAGTACTTC.

This chain joins TRBV7-2 and TRBJ2-3; the D gene is possibly TRBD1 (6 bases). The germline CDR1 and CDR2 sequences are SGHTA and FQGNSA. V was trimmed by 5 bases and J by 0 bases, leaving 15 bases between them. CDR3 length: 16 residues. For the CDR3, the DNA is TGTGCCAGCAGCCCCAGGACAGCCCCGAGCACAGATACGCAGTATTTT. It specifies CASSPRTAPSTDTQYF. The entire variable domain, with the rest obtained from reference TRBV7-2 and TRBJ2-3, is as follows: GAGVSQSPSNKVTEKGKDVELRCDPISGHTALYWYRQSLGQGLEFLIYFQGNSAPDKSGLPSDRFSAERTGGSVSTLTIQRTQQEDSAVYLCASSPRTAPSTDTQYFGPGTRLTVL.

This chain links TRBV9 with TRBJ1-1; weak D call: TRBD1 (5 bases). Trimming cost V 4 bases and J 2 bases, with 12 bases left between them. The CDR3 is made up of 14 amino acids. Germline CDR1 and CDR2: SGDLS and YYNGEE. The CDR3 nucleotides read TGTGCCAGCAGCACACAGGCGGGTAACACTGAAGCTTTCTTT. Residues: CASSTQAGNTEAFF. The full variable domain, completed using reference TRBV9 and TRBJ1-1, is DSGVTQTPKHLITATGQRVTLRCSPRSGDLSVYWYQQSLDQGLQFLIQYYNGEERAKGNILERFSAQQFPDLHSELNLSSLELGDSALYFCASSTQAGNTEAFFGQGTRLTVV.

This chain uses TRBV5-4 with TRBJ1-2; 8 positions agree with TRBD1. The length of the CDR3 is 18 residues. In germline, CDR1 is SGHNT, CDR2 YYREEE (reference sequence). J lost 8 bases, V lost 1 base, and 19 bases had no gene match. The DNA of the CDR3 is TGTGCCAGCAGCTTGAGGGCAGGGGGCCGGTCGCTGTGGTTGGGCTACACCTTC. This gives the protein CASSLRAGGRSLWLGYTF.

The chain employs TRBV5-6 and TRBJ1-5, with D maybe TRBD1 (5 bases). With 0 bases removed from V and 6 bases from J, the gap between germline ends came to 13 bases. This CDR3 spans 15 amino acids. Germline lookup yields CDR1 SGHDT and CDR2 YYEEEE. The CDR3 DNA follows: TGTGCCAGCAGCTTGGCCCGACAGCAAGCTCAGCCCCAGCATTTT. Translating it yields CASSLARQQAQPQHF.

The V and J genes are TRBV18 and TRBJ1-5; D ambiguous. The CDR3 covers 15 residues. The germline V and J ends were trimmed by 3 bases and 8 bases, with 17 bases remaining between them. Germline values: CDR1 KGHSH, CDR2 LQKENI. The CDR3 nucleotides are TGTGCCAGCTCACCGCAGGCTTCACCGGATAAGCCCCAGCATTTT. Translation: CASSPQASPDKPQHF.

The chain recombines TRBV6-1 with TRBJ2-3; D gene uncertain. Germline CDR1 MNHNS, CDR2 SASEGT. CDR3 size: 14 residues. V gave up 7 bases and J gave up 2 bases, with 13 bases separating them. CDR3 DNA sequence: TGTGCCAGCACCAGTGGTCAGTTCACAGATACGCAGTATTTT. This translates into CASTSGQFTDTQYF.